Presented here are 18 T cell receptor beta chains from one specimen sequenced in a study of blood T cells in healthy people across ages (dated by TCRdb to between 2014 and 2017). The library was obtained by 5' RACE. Sequenced on an Illumina HiSeq 2500. A second PCR of roughly 6 to 11 cycles was run with a J-beta primer mix and a sample-barcoded 5' primer. TCRdb reprocessing: public reads trimmed at Q25 with fastp, clones called with MiXCR, in-frame beta chains kept. All rows with the same CDR3 protein become a single entry with the most common DNA and genes. The sample table holds around 780,000 distinct CDR3 sequences, of which around a quarter were seen once. Around 3% of the sample lies in the top ten. These data were also filed under a second study, of T cells of mothers and their children.

Specimen: blood. These receptors all stem from a boy between 10 and 17 years old in good health.

This clonotype showed up just a few times. The chain has TRBV28 and TRBJ1-1; 7 bases are shared with TRBD1. The CDR3 extends over 16 amino acids. V trimming: 2 bases; J trimming: 5 bases; junction bases outside the gene matches: 11. Germline CDR1 is MDHEN and CDR2 is SYDVKM. CDR3 DNA sequence: TGTGCCAGCAGTTTAAAGTCGTGGACAGGCCTAACTGAAGCTTTCTTT. Its protein is CASSLKSWTGLTEAFF. Using reference TRBV28 and TRBJ1-1 for the parts outside the CDR3, the full variable domain is DVKVTQSSRYLVKRTGEKVFLECVQDMDHENMFWYRQDPGLGLRLIYFSYDVKMKEKGDIPEGYSVSREKKERFSLILESASTNQTSMYLCASSLKSWTGLTEAFFGQGTRLTVV.

This clonotype was counted a few times. The J gene is TRBJ2-7, the V gene TRBV6-1; possibly TRBD2 for D (6 bases). The CDR3 consists of 14 residues. The V gene lost 8 bases and the J gene lost 5 bases, with 19 bases spanning the gap. The V gene's germline CDR1 is MNHNS and CDR2 SASEGT. CDR3 in amino acids: CASERGRENDEQYF. Written as DNA, the CDR3 is TGTGCCAGCGAGAGAGGGCGGGAAAACGACGAGCAGTACTTC.

In the case of this clonotype: One end of the junction does not line up with germline, which may come from a read error. The V call is TRBV27, the J call TRBJ2-5, with 7 bases identical to TRBD1. The J call is uncertain, as TRBJ2-1 better fits the DNA end. Germline values: CDR1 MNHEY, CDR2 SMNVEV (reference sequence). The CDR3 is 14 amino acids. The CDR3 region is CASSYRGIYDEQFF. The CDR3 DNA sequence: TGTGCCAGCAGTTACAGGGGTATCTACGATGAGCAGTTCTTC.

V and J are TRBV7-9 and TRBJ1-4; TRBD1 aligns across 7 bases. CDR1 and CDR2 from the germline V gene are SEHNR and FQNEAQ (reference sequence). J lost 8 bases, V lost 10 bases, and 4 bases had no gene match. The CDR3 runs to 11 residues. The CDR3 sequence: CAIRGDEKLFF. CDR3 bases: TGTGCCATCAGGGGGGACGAAAAACTGTTTTTT.

This clonotype occurred a few times. The chain recombines TRBV6-5 with TRBJ2-5, with TRBD2 identical over 9 bases. The DNA end lines up better with TRBJ2-7; the J call may be wrong. The germline gives CDR1 MNHEY, CDR2 SVGAGI. The length of the CDR3 is 13 residues. The CDR3 is CASIEPRGGEQYF. The CDR3 bases are TGTGCCAGCATCGAACCGCGGGGGGGCGAGCAGTACTTC.

This clonotype has only a few counts. This sequence joins TRBV20-1 and TRBJ2-3, with 8 bases that match TRBD2. Germline CDR1 reads DFQATT; CDR2 reads SNEGSKA (reference sequence). This CDR3 comprises 14 residues. V dropped 3 bases and J dropped 1; count of bases not matched to a gene: 3. This chain's CDR3 is CSARWRGGTDTQYF. Here the CDR3 DNA reads TGCAGTGCTAGGTGGCGGGGGGGCACAGATACGCAGTATTTT.

The V gene is TRBV5-1, the J gene TRBJ1-3, with 9 positions matching TRBD1. Unmatched junction bases numbered 7, after V lost 4 bases and J lost 2 bases. CDR3 length: 16 residues. Germline loops: CDR1 SGHRS, CDR2 YFSETQ. The CDR3, as DNA: TGCGCCAGCAGCCTGGGGGGACAGGGCACTGGAAACACCATATATTTT. Amino acids: CASSLGGQGTGNTIYF.

This clonotype was seen only a few times. J is TRBJ2-5 and V is TRBV20-1; 8 positions agree with TRBD1. The DNA end is more similar to TRBJ2-7, so the J call may be wrong. The germline gives CDR1 DFQATT, CDR2 SNEGSKA (reference sequence). CDR3 length equals 14 residues. The chain's CDR3 is CSARPFTGGYEQYF. CDR3 nucleotide sequence: TGCAGTGCTCGCCCTTTTACAGGGGGCTACGAGCAGTACTTC.

This clonotype was counted only a few times. The chain carries TRBV5-5 and TRBJ2-5; 7 nucleotides align to TRBD1. The J segment lost 3 bases and the V segment lost 3 bases, leaving 11 bases of the junction unmatched. The CDR3 spans 16 residues. Germline values: CDR1 SGHKS, CDR2 YYEKEE (reference sequence). The CDR3 sequence is CASSSVAGTAEETQYF. Written as DNA, the CDR3 is TGTGCCAGCAGCTCAGTGGCCGGGACAGCAGAAGAGACCCAGTACTTC.

This clonotype appeared a few times. The rearrangement links TRBV6-2 or TRBV6-3 to TRBJ2-3, with 8 bases matching TRBD2. Germline lookup yields CDR1 MNHEY and CDR2 SVGEGT. V was clipped by 2 bases and J by 2 bases; unmatched bases: 9. This CDR3 is built from 17 residues. The DNA of the CDR3 is TGTGCCAGCAGTTACCCTACAACCGGGGGGGCCACAGATACGCAGTATTTT. Translation: CASSYPTTGGATDTQYF.

The gene calls are TRBV5-1 and TRBJ2-5, with D perhaps TRBD1 (6 bases). The J call may be mistaken, given a closer DNA end match to TRBJ2-7. Germline CDR1 SGHRS, CDR2 YFSETQ. This CDR3 contains 17 residues. The CDR3 DNA follows: TGCGCCAGCAGCTTACCTTCAGGGGCCAGGGGCTCCTACGAGCAGTACTTC. This gives the protein CASSLPSGARGSYEQYF.

The CDR3 protein is CASSPTGTGLNTDTQYF. The CDR3 DNA follows: TGTGCCAGCAGCCCTACTGGGACAGGCCTGAACACAGATACGCAGTATTTT. This chain connects TRBV27 to TRBJ2-3, with 8 bases identical to TRBD1. The ends lost 6 bases at V and 2 bases at J; junction bases unmatched: 13. Germline V gene data show CDR1 as MNHEY and CDR2 as SMNVEV (reference sequence). This CDR3 is 17 amino acids long.

This clonotype was seen a handful of times. The V call is TRBV29-1, the J call TRBJ1-1, with TRBD1 matching over 9 bases. The trim removed 6 bases at V and 6 bases at J, leaving 8 bases unmatched. Looked up from germline, CDR1 is SQVTM and CDR2 is ANQGSEA. CDR3 size: 13 residues. CDR3 amino acids: CSVPGQGGAEAFF. Here the CDR3 DNA reads TGCAGCGTGCCGGGACAGGGAGGAGCTGAAGCTTTCTTT.

The V gene is TRBV27, the J gene TRBJ2-1; 8 bases agree with TRBD1. Germline V gives CDR1 MNHEY, CDR2 SMNVEV (reference sequence). V lost 5 bases and J lost 7; bases outside the gene matches: 4. This CDR3 is built from 13 residues. The CDR3 DNA sequence: TGTGCCAGCAGTCGGACAGGGAGGAATGAGCAGTTCTTC. Protein sequence: CASSRTGRNEQFF.

This clonotype occurred a few times. The rearrangement links TRBV20-1 to TRBJ2-7; D uncertain. Trimming stripped 5 bases from V and 3 bases from J, with 11 bases between. Germline CDR1 is DFQATT and CDR2 is SNEGSKA (reference sequence). CDR3 length: 12 amino acids. CDR3: CSAAVPSYEQYF. DNA of the CDR3: TGCAGTGCTGCCGTACCTAGCTACGAGCAGTACTTC.

This chain connects TRBV11-2 to TRBJ1-6; 7 nucleotides agree with TRBD1. CDR1 is SGHAT and CDR2 is FQNNGV in the germline V gene. The CDR3 has 14 residues. After removal of 5 bases from V and 7 bases from J, the junction contained 5 bases not matched to a gene. CDR3 coding DNA: TGTGCCAGCAGCCTTCGGGGACAGAATTCACCCCTCCACTTT. Protein sequence: CASSLRGQNSPLHF.

The chain couples TRBV2 to TRBJ1-5; TRBD1 might be the D (5 bases). With 8 bases removed from V and 2 bases from J, the gap between germline ends came to 13 bases. Germline CDR1 reads SNHLY; CDR2 reads FYNNEI. The CDR3 length is 14 residues. The CDR3 protein is CASGGRGGNQPQHF. The CDR3 DNA follows: TGTGCCAGCGGTGGAAGGGGTGGCAATCAGCCCCAGCATTTT.

V is TRBV7-2 and J is TRBJ2-5; TRBD2 aligns across 8 bases. Germline V gene lookup returns CDR1 SGHTA and CDR2 FQGNSA. The CDR3 runs 11 residues. Trimming cost V 8 bases and J 7 bases; bases outside gene matches: 3. The CDR3 is CASGGGRTQYF. In nucleotides, the CDR3 is TGTGCCAGCGGCGGGGGGCGGACCCAGTACTTC.